Listed below are T cell receptor beta chains from one sample, sequenced in a study of blood T cells in healthy people across ages. TCRdb analysed the 5' RACE reads with MiXCR anew, one entry per CDR3 protein. The sample holds under 800,000 distinct CDR3 sequences, about 21% seen once. The sequenced sample was blood. The receptors come from a man between 65 and 85 years old in good health. The CDR3 runs from the conserved cysteine through the conserved F or W. Each record gives: J gene, D gene, clone size, V gene, CDR3 DNA, CDR3 protein. The D gene is left open where the match is weak. Expanded clones are given a class, and other clones once, few, many or no size at all.

>TRBJ2-5|TRBD2|few|TRBV6-2/TRBV6-3
TGTGCCAGCAGCCCAACCCAACTAGCGGGAGCGGAGACCCAGTACTTC
CASSPTQLAGAETQYF
>TRBJ1-5|TRBD1|-|TRBV28
TGTGCCTGCAGTTCAACCCCAGGGGGCCAGCCCCAGCATTTT
CACSSTPGGQPQHF
>TRBJ2-1|TRBD2|many|TRBV4-3
TGCGCCAGCAGCCAAGATGTAGCGGGGTACAATGAGCAGTTCTTC
CASSQDVAGYNEQFF
>TRBJ2-3|-|few|TRBV12-3/TRBV12-4
TGTGCCAGCAGTACGCAACGGGTTGGTACGCGGTATTTT
CASSTQRVGTRYF
>TRBJ1-5|-|few|TRBV27
TGTGCCAGCAGTCCGGAGGGGCCCCCCAATCAGCTCCAGCATTTT
CASSPEGPPNQLQHF
>TRBJ2-5|-|-|TRBV3-1
TGTGCCAGCAGCCAAGATGTGTCAGCCAGGGCCCAGTACTTC
CASSQDVSARAQYF
>TRBJ2-1|TRBD2|-|TRBV6-2/TRBV6-3
TGTGCCAGCAGTAGAGGACTAGCGGGAGGGCCGTGGTACAATGAGCAGTTCTTC
CASSRGLAGGPWYNEQFF
>TRBJ2-1|TRBD1|few|TRBV18
TGTGCCAGCTCACCCTATGTTGGACAGGGGTGGAATGAGCAGTTCTTC
CASSPYVGQGWNEQFF
>TRBJ2-3|-|-|TRBV5-1
TGCGCCAGCAGCTTGAGCAGCCCAACAGATACGCAGTATTTT
CASSLSSPTDTQYF
>TRBJ2-7|TRBD1|-|TRBV20-1
TGCAGTGCTAGTGGGACAGGGGAAGCCGAGCAGTACTTC
CSASGTGEAEQYF
>TRBJ1-1|-|-|TRBV30
TGTGCCTGGAGTGTAACGGAGAACACTGAAGCTTTCTTT
CAWSVTENTEAFF
>TRBJ1-2|-|-|TRBV5-1
TGCGCCAGCAGCTTGAGTCCGACGGAAAACTATGGCTACACCTTC
CASSLSPTENYGYTF
>TRBJ2-5|TRBD2|few|TRBV29-1
TGCAGCGTTGTCAGGGCTAGCGGAGTGGCAGAGACCCAGTACTTC
CSVVRASGVAETQYF
>TRBJ1-2|-|many|TRBV29-1
TGCAGCGTTCTGATCGGCGGGAGGGGTTATGGCTACACCTTC
CSVLIGGRGYGYTF
>TRBJ2-1|-|few|TRBV5-1
TGCGCCAGCAGCTTGGTTTGGGGGAGCCCGGGTGAGCAGTTCTTC
CASSLVWGSPGEQFF
>TRBJ2-3|-|few|TRBV12-3/TRBV12-4
TGTGCCAGCAGTTTAAGTGGGCAACGGGGTGTTACGCAGTATTTT
CASSLSGQRGVTQYF
>TRBJ1-5|-|few|TRBV2
TGTGCCAGCAGTCAACTTGACAAGAATCAGCCCCAGCATTTT
CASSQLDKNQPQHF
>TRBJ2-5|-|-|TRBV28
TGTGCCAGCAGTTTCGCCTGGCAAGAGACCCAGTACTTC
CASSFAWQETQYF
>TRBJ2-7|TRBD2|few|TRBV15
TGTGCCACCAGCAGAGAAGGGACTAGCGTTCAGTACTTC
CATSREGTSVQYF
>TRBJ2-7|TRBD1|-|TRBV7-9
TGTGCCAGCAGCAACTTAGGACAGGGGAACGCCTACGAGCAGTACTTC
CASSNLGQGNAYEQYF
>TRBJ2-1|TRBD2|-|TRBV20-1
TGCAGTGCCCCCGGACTAGCGGGAAGCTCCTACAATGAGCAGTTCTTC
CSAPGLAGSSYNEQFF
>TRBJ2-5|TRBD1|many|TRBV2
TGTGCCAGCAGTGAAGCGGACAGGCGCCAGGTGGACTTC
CASSEADRRQVDF
>TRBJ2-5|-|-|TRBV21-1
TGTGCCAGCAGCAAAGGGGGGGATTATAGCGGGGACGAAGAGACCCAGTACTTC
CASSKGGDYSGDEETQYF
>TRBJ2-5|-|few|TRBV9
TGTGCCAGCAGCGTAGCAGGCTCCACCCAAGAGACCCAGTACTTC
CASSVAGSTQETQYF
>TRBJ2-5|-|few|TRBV25-1
TGTGCCAGCAGTGAAGGGGCAGGCCAAGAGACCCAGTACTTC
CASSEGAGQETQYF
>TRBJ2-5|TRBD1|-|TRBV18
TGTGCCAGCTCACCTCCGGGACAGCCAGAGGAGACCCAGTACTTC
CASSPPGQPEETQYF
>TRBJ2-7|TRBD2|few|TRBV10-2
TGCGCCAGCAAAAGACTAGCGGGCCTCTACGAGCAGTACTTC
CASKRLAGLYEQYF
>TRBJ2-7|-|-|TRBV7-2
TGTGCCAGCAGTCGCGAGGTGTCCTCCTACGAGCAGTACTTC
CASSREVSSYEQYF
>TRBJ2-5|-|few|TRBV29-1
TGCAGCGTTTTACCAGGTCAAGAGACCCAGTACTTC
CSVLPGQETQYF
>TRBJ2-1|-|few|TRBV28
TGTGCCAGCAGTACCCAGATTGGACAGATATACAATGAGCAGTTCTTC
CASSTQIGQIYNEQFF
>TRBJ1-2|-|-|TRBV7-9
TGTGCCAGCAGCGACAGCGATGGGGGCTACACCTTC
CASSDSDGGYTF
>TRBJ2-1|TRBD2|-|TRBV28
TGTGCCAGCAGTTACAACACAGCGGGAGGGCCCCCCTACAATGAGCAGTTCTTC
CASSYNTAGGPPYNEQFF
>TRBJ1-4|TRBD1|few|TRBV4-3
TGCACCAGCAGCCAAGATACGGGACAGGGCGAAGAACTGTTTTTT
CTSSQDTGQGEELFF
>TRBJ2-1|-|few|TRBV29-1
TGCAGCTCTTATTCAGACAATGAGCAGTTCTTC
CSSYSDNEQFF
>TRBJ2-2|TRBD2|-|TRBV6-1
TGTGCCAGCAGTGGACTAGCGGGAGTTTCCGGGGAGCTGTTTTTT
CASSGLAGVSGELFF
>TRBJ1-1|-|few|TRBV29-1
TGCAGCGTTAGGACATCCAACACTGAAGCTTTCTTT
CSVRTSNTEAFF
>TRBJ2-3|-|many|TRBV20-1
TGCAGCGCTAGAGTTCGGAGGGGGAGGACAGATACGCAGTATTTT
CSARVRRGRTDTQYF
>TRBJ2-3|TRBD2|-|TRBV7-3
TGTGCCAGCAGCTTAACCTTGGGCGGGAGGGCTACAGATACGCAGTATTTT
CASSLTLGGRATDTQYF
>TRBJ2-7|-|-|TRBV20-1
TGCAGTGCTAGACCCCCGGGGGCCTCCTACGAGCAGTACTTC
CSARPPGASYEQYF
>TRBJ2-7|TRBD1|-|TRBV5-1
TGCGCCAGCAGCAAATCAGGGCAGGGGGCTGGATACGAGCAGTACTTC
CASSKSGQGAGYEQYF
>TRBJ2-1|-|once|TRBV7-6
TGTGCCAGCAGCTTAGTTCTAGCGAAACTAAATGAGCAGTTCTTC
CASSLVLAKLNEQFF
>TRBJ2-5|-|-|TRBV11-2
TGTGCCAGCAGCAACACGGAACAAGAGACCCAGTACTTC
CASSNTEQETQYF
>TRBJ1-5|-|few|TRBV6-1
TGTGCCAGCAGTGAGGGGCGGGGGCTCAGCAATCAGCCCCAGCATTTT
CASSEGRGLSNQPQHF
>TRBJ2-4|-|-|TRBV12-5
TGTGCTAGTGGGGTAGGTGGGAACATTCAGTACTTC
CASGVGGNIQYF
>TRBJ2-1|TRBD1|many|TRBV2
TGTGCCAGCATATGGCCTGGGGACAGGATTTACTACAATGAGCAGTTCTTC
CASIWPGDRIYYNEQFF
>TRBJ2-7|-|few|TRBV20-1
TGCAGTGCTCAACAAAGCGTGAGACAGGAGCAGTACTTC
CSAQQSVRQEQYF